This T cell receptor (beta chain) was identified during a study of cytomegalovirus exposure and HLA in healthy donors. Study in general: The 110 or so validation repertoires used a platform that matched the one used for the 550 to 800 first-cohort repertoires, as a later analysis reported. Study observations and caveats: In vitro work confirmed that a few CMV-associated chains recognize CMV antigens. Among TCR sequences, most were rare, though some public TCRs appeared in many donors.

CDR1 and CDR2 from the germline V gene are SEHNR and FQNEAQ (reference sequence). The CDR3 loop spans 18 amino acids. Trimming left V 5 bases short and J 6 bases short, with 27 bases between. Profiled with immunoSEQ multiplex PCR; TCRdb holds only in-frame clones, not every one. The sample has about 160,000 clones, about 86% seen once. With respect to this clone: Its target is unknown.

The specimen was PBMCs. The chain combines TRBV7-9 with TRBJ2-3, with a possible D match to TRBD2 (7 bases). This receptor was identified in a woman younger than 45 in good health and CMV-seronegative. The CDR3 region is CASSTPEGGRGFRDTQYF. In nucleotides, the CDR3 is TGTGCCAGCAGCACCCCGGAGGGGGGGAGAGGGTTCCGGGATACGCAGTATTTT.